One and the same sample provided the 27 T cell receptor beta chains below, sequenced in a study of OX40 agonist ivuxolimab in advanced cancers. Only in-frame clones appear in the TCRdb table, and some are missing; sequencing was by immunoSEQ multiplex PCR. Of tens of thousands of clones in the sample, 92% were seen once. Sample: CD4+ or CD8+ T cells sorted from blood, taken in a trial of the OX40 agonist ivuxolimab. These receptors all come from an adult with an advanced solid tumor such as melanoma, head and neck, liver or kidney cancer.

The gene calls are TRBV5-5 and TRBJ1-2; D unresolved. The germline gives CDR1 SGHKS, CDR2 YYEKEE (reference sequence). Between the trimmed V and J ends, which lost 0 bases and 8 bases, there was a span of 11 bases. CDR3 length: 13 amino acids. CDR3 region: CASSLDPTGGYTF. The CDR3, as DNA: TGTGCCAGCAGCTTGGACCCCACCGGGGGCTACACCTTC.

This chain uses TRBV4-1 with TRBJ1-3; the D is unclear. The CDR3 is 15 residues long. CDR1 is MGHRA and CDR2 is YSYEKL in the germline V gene. The V gene lost 0 bases and the J gene lost 3 bases, with 9 bases spanning the gap. The CDR3 spells CASSQESAYGNTIYF. CDR3 in DNA: TGCGCCAGCAGCCAAGAATCGGCTTATGGAAACACCATATATTTT.

The V call is TRBV7-8, the J call TRBJ2-4; D ambiguous. Germline loops: CDR1 SGHVS, CDR2 FQNEAQ. V lost 2 bases and J lost 0, with 11 bases in between. The CDR3 runs to 16 residues. The CDR3 sequence is CASSLSPQLAKNIQYF. The CDR3 region has the DNA TGTGCCAGCAGCTTATCCCCCCAGTTAGCCAAAAACATTCAGTACTTC.

J is TRBJ2-2 and V is TRBV19; D unresolved. This CDR3 is built from 13 residues. Trimming removed 5 bases at V and 6 bases at J, with 10 bases between. Germline V gene lookup returns CDR1 LNHDA and CDR2 SQIVND (reference sequence). DNA of the CDR3: TGTGCCAGTAGTTTAGGGATGGCCGGGGAGCTGTTTTTT. Translating it yields CASSLGMAGELFF.

J is TRBJ1-1 and V is TRBV5-1; D is unclear. The CDR3 runs to 12 residues. V was clipped by 9 bases and J by 1 base, with 10 bases between them. In germline, CDR1 is SGHRS, CDR2 YFSETQ. CDR3 bases: TGCGCCATCTCGACGGCGAACACTGAAGCTTTCTTT. It specifies CAISTANTEAFF.

The chain has TRBV28 and TRBJ2-2; tentatively, D is TRBD1 (7 bases). V lost 2 bases to trimming and J lost 1 base, with 23 bases between them. This CDR3 contains 20 residues. Germline V gene lookup returns CDR1 MDHEN and CDR2 SYDVKM. CDR3: CASSLTLWRGGGKNTGELFF. DNA for the CDR3: TGTGCCAGCAGTTTAACCCTATGGCGTGGAGGGGGCAAGAACACCGGGGAGCTGTTTTTT.

The CDR3 DNA reads TGCAGCGTTGAAGGACACTTCTCCATGAACACTGAAGCTTTCTTT. It codes for CSVEGHFSMNTEAFF. V gene TRBV29-1 combines with J gene TRBJ1-1; D is uncertain. With 1 base removed from V and 0 bases from J, the gap between germline ends came to 12 bases. Germline V CDR1 and CDR2: SQVTM, ANQGSEA. The CDR3 loop spans 15 amino acids.

The chain has TRBV19 and TRBJ2-7; a weak D match, TRBD1 (5 bases). Germline values: CDR1 LNHDA, CDR2 SQIVND (reference sequence). Trimming pared 5 bases from V and 7 bases from J, leaving 12 bases between. CDR3 length equals 12 residues. CDR3 nucleotides: TGTGCCAGTAGTCCCAGGGTAGGGGAGCAGTACTTC. Its protein is CASSPRVGEQYF.

V and J are TRBV28 and TRBJ1-5, with 10 bases that match TRBD1. This CDR3 contains 15 residues. From germline, CDR1 is MDHEN and CDR2 SYDVKM. V lost 2 bases to trimming and J lost 6 bases; unmatched junction nucleotides: 4. CDR3: CASSLGTGVTQPQHF. The CDR3 coding sequence is TGTGCCAGCAGTTTAGGGACAGGGGTCACTCAGCCCCAGCATTTT.

The rearrangement joins TRBV6-6 to TRBJ1-5; D not certain. This CDR3 has 12 residues. Germline V gene lookup returns CDR1 MNHNY and CDR2 SVGAGI (reference sequence). V lost 5 bases, J lost 7 bases, and 9 bases lay in between. DNA of the CDR3: TGTGCCAGCAGTATGGGCGGACAGCCCCAGCATTTT. Protein product: CASSMGGQPQHF.

The chain combines TRBV11-3 with TRBJ2-3; TRBD2 matches at 9 bases. This CDR3 is 15 amino acids long. The V and J ends lost 1 base and 2 bases, in that order; junction bases with no gene match: 1. CDR1 and CDR2 (germline): SGHNT, YENEEA. As DNA, the CDR3 is TGTGCCAGCAGCTTAGGACTAGCGGCCACAGATACGCAGTATTTT. Its protein is CASSLGLAATDTQYF.

The chain couples TRBV5-5 to TRBJ1-1; a possible D gene is TRBD1 (6 bases). Per the germline V gene, CDR1 is SGHKS and CDR2 is YYEKEE (reference sequence). The germline V and J ends were trimmed by 1 base and 1 base, with 11 bases remaining between them. This CDR3 is 15 amino acids long. CDR3 sequence: CASSLFLQGNTEAFF. The CDR3 nucleotides are TGTGCCAGCAGCTTGTTTTTACAGGGGAACACTGAAGCTTTCTTT.

CDR3 amino acids: CASSPDRAGTGELFF. DNA of the CDR3: TGTGCCAGCAGCCCGGACAGGGCGGGGACCGGGGAGCTGTTTTTT. This chain connects TRBV4-2 to TRBJ2-2, with TRBD1 identical over 8 bases. The CDR3 covers 15 residues. CDR1 is LGHNA, CDR2 YNFKEQ, per germline. Unmatched junction bases numbered 6, after V lost 4 bases and J lost 5 bases.

The V and J genes are TRBV4-3 and TRBJ1-4; D is possibly TRBD1 (6 bases). Germline assignment: CDR1 LGHNA and CDR2 YSLEER. The ends were cut back, 8 bases at V and 11 bases at J, with 18 bases in the middle. This CDR3 spans 13 amino acids. CDR3 in amino acids: CASLDQGQGKLFF. The DNA for the CDR3 is TGCGCCAGCCTGGACCAGGGGCAGGGGAAACTGTTTTTT.

The V and J genes are TRBV18 and TRBJ2-2, with 7 bases identical to TRBD1. V was clipped by 3 bases and J by 7 bases; unmatched bases: 2. The CDR3 is 13 amino acids. CDR1 and CDR2 (germline): KGHSH, LQKENI. CDR3 loop: CASSPQGDGELFF. CDR3 bases: TGTGCCAGCTCACCGCAGGGGGACGGGGAGCTGTTTTTT.

The V gene is TRBV9, the J gene TRBJ2-7, with D maybe TRBD2 (6 bases). This CDR3 comprises 15 residues. Per the germline V gene, CDR1 is SGDLS and CDR2 is YYNGEE. V was shortened by 0 bases and J by 2 bases, with 12 bases between the two germline ends. The CDR3, as DNA: TGTGCCAGCAGCGTAGGGACTACCCTAGCCTACGAGCAGTACTTC. Translating it yields CASSVGTTLAYEQYF.

The chain uses TRBV2 and TRBJ2-4, with TRBD2 matching 7 bases. Losses at the gene ends were 7 bases for V and 14 bases for J; bases not matched to a gene: 17. The CDR3 contains 14 residues. Germline lookup yields CDR1 SNHLY and CDR2 FYNNEI. CDR3 coding DNA: TGTGCCAGCACCTCTTTGGGAGGGGCAGGTCGAGAGTACTTC. This gives the protein CASTSLGGAGREYF.

This sequence joins TRBV7-2 and TRBJ2-3; TRBD2 matches at 12 bases. Germline values: CDR1 SGHTA, CDR2 FQGNSA. The CDR3 runs 16 residues. Trimming removed 4 bases from V and 4 bases from J; junction bases left unmatched: 6. CDR3 nucleotides: TGTGCCAGCAGCTCCGGACTAGCGGGAAGCGCAGATACGCAGTATTTT. This codes for CASSSGLAGSADTQYF.

The rearrangement uses TRBV9 and TRBJ2-2; 7 bases align to TRBD2. From germline, CDR1 is SGDLS and CDR2 YYNGEE. The J segment lost 4 bases and the V segment lost 3 bases, leaving 0 bases of the junction unmatched. The CDR3 is 13 residues long. CDR3 residues: CASSGGSTGELFF. As DNA, the CDR3 is TGTGCCAGCAGCGGCGGGAGCACCGGGGAGCTGTTTTTT.

This chain links TRBV14 with TRBJ2-2; tentatively, D is TRBD2 (5 bases). V dropped 3 bases and J dropped 7 bases, with 9 bases sitting between them. The CDR3 spans 13 residues. Germline loops: CDR1 SGHDN, CDR2 FVKESK. The CDR3 region has the DNA TGTGCCAGCAGCCAGGACTTGCGCGGGGAGCTGTTTTTT. This sequence encodes CASSQDLRGELFF.

The V call is TRBV6-1, the J call TRBJ2-3, with TRBD1 as a possible D gene (5 bases). Trimming removed 2 bases at V and 7 bases at J, with 13 bases between. Germline V gene data show CDR1 as MNHNS and CDR2 as SASEGT. CDR3 length: 14 amino acids. The chain's CDR3 is CASSERGRRNTQYF. DNA of the CDR3: TGTGCCAGCAGTGAAAGGGGCCGGCGAAATACGCAGTATTTT.

The chain is built from TRBV7-9 and TRBJ2-7, with D unresolved. The CDR3 runs 16 residues. CDR1 is SEHNR and CDR2 is FQNEAQ in the germline V gene (reference sequence). The V end was cut by 1 base, the J end by 0 bases, with 13 bases between. The CDR3 spells CASSLGTFTSSYEQYF. The CDR3, as DNA: TGTGCCAGCAGCTTAGGGACCTTTACCTCCTCCTACGAGCAGTACTTC.

This sequence joins TRBV5-4 and TRBJ2-7; TRBD1 agrees at 8 bases. With V trimmed by 4 bases and J by 6 bases, 9 bases remained unmatched. The CDR3 runs 14 residues. CDR1 and CDR2 (germline): SGHNT, YYREEE (reference sequence). The CDR3 DNA follows: TGTGCCAGCAGCCCATGGACAGGGCCAGGCGAGCAGTACTTC. It specifies CASSPWTGPGEQYF.

The chain has TRBV5-1 and TRBJ2-7; 7 bases are shared with TRBD1. The CDR3 is made up of 12 amino acids. From germline, CDR1 is SGHRS and CDR2 YFSETQ. V dropped 4 bases and J dropped 7; count of bases not matched to a gene: 5. The CDR3 here is CASSQQGWEQYF. CDR3 sequence (DNA): TGCGCCAGCAGCCAACAGGGGTGGGAGCAGTACTTC.

This clone has just one count. The J gene is TRBJ2-3, the V gene TRBV28, with D unresolved. Looked up from germline, CDR1 is MDHEN and CDR2 is SYDVKM. Trimming left V 2 bases short and J 4 bases short, with 13 bases between. The CDR3 has 15 residues. CDR3 DNA sequence: TGTGCCAGCAGTTTAACGCCGGGCAGCCCAGATACGCAGTATTTT. Amino acid sequence: CASSLTPGSPDTQYF.

This chain connects TRBV30 to TRBJ2-3; 8 bases map to TRBD1. After removal of 3 bases from V and 5 bases from J, the junction contained 4 bases not matched to a gene. CDR1 and CDR2 (germline): GTSNPN, SVGIG (reference sequence). The CDR3 runs to 13 residues. The DNA of the CDR3 is TGTGCCTGGAGCGGACAGGGAATAGATACGCAGTATTTT. Its translation: CAWSGQGIDTQYF.

CDR3 sequence: CASGGNEQFF. DNA for the CDR3: TGCGCCAGCGGGGGCAATGAGCAGTTCTTC. The chain employs TRBV5-1 and TRBJ2-1; D could derive from TRBD1 or TRBD2 (5 bases each). This CDR3 spans 10 amino acids. The V end lost 7 bases, the J end lost 6 bases, and 5 bases lay between the germline ends. Germline CDR1 and CDR2: SGHRS and YFSETQ.